This T cell receptor (beta chain) was observed in a study of cytomegalovirus exposure and HLA in healthy donors. Study results and limitations: A later analysis, which compared TCR beta chains of equal frequency, found the HLA-associated ones more clonally expanded. It was confirmed in vitro that a few of the CMV-associated chains were specific for CMV antigens.

V was pared by 5 bases and J by 2 bases, with 16 bases between. This CDR3 is 15 amino acids long. Germline V gives CDR1 MDHEN, CDR2 SYDVKM. Samples came from healthy bone marrow donors. With regard to this clone: Its matching antigen is unknown.

A multiplex PCR was run with 60 Vbeta primers and 13 Jbeta primers. TCRdb's table, derived via immunoSEQ multiplex PCR, lists solely in-frame clones and lacks some. The sample totals roughly 150,000 clones. Sequencing was done on a sample of PBMCs. The sequence was collected from a woman between 50 and 59 years old in good health and CMV-seronegative. The V and J genes are TRBV28 and TRBJ2-7; no clear D. In DNA form, the CDR3 reads TGTGCCAGCAGTCTCGACTCGACGGTGACCTACGAGCAGTACTTC. Protein product: CASSLDSTVTYEQYF. Full variable domain (outside the CDR3, taken from reference TRBV28 and TRBJ2-7): DVKVTQSSRYLVKRTGEKVFLECVQDMDHENMFWYRQDPGLGLRLIYFSYDVKMKEKGDIPEGYSVSREKKERFSLILESASTNQTSMYLCASSLDSTVTYEQYFGPGTRLTVT.